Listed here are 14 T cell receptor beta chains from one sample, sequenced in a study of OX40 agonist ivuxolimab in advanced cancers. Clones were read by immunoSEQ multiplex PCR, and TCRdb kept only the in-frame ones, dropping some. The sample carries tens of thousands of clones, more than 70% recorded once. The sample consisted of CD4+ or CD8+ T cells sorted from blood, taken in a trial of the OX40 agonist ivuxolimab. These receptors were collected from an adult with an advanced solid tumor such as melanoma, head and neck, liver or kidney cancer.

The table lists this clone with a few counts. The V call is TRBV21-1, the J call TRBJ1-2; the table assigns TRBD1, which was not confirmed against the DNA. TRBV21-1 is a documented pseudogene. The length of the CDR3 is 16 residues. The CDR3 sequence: CASSKVSQALNYGYTF. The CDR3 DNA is TGTGCCAGCAGCAAAGTGTCCCAGGCATTAAACTATGGCTACACCTTC.

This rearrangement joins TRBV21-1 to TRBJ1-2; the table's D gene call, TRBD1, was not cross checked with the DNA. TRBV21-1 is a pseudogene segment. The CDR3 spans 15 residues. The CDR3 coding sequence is TGTGCCAGCAGCAGAAGGACAGGGAGGGCGGATGGCTACACCTTC. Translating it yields CASSRRTGRADGYTF.

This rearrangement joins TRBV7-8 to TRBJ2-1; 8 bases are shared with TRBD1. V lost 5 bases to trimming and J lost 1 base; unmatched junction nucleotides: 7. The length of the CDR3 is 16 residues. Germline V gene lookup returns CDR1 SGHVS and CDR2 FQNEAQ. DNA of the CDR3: TGTGCCAGCAGCAAAACACGACAGGGGTCCTACAATGAGCAGTTCTTC. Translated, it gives CASSKTRQGSYNEQFF.

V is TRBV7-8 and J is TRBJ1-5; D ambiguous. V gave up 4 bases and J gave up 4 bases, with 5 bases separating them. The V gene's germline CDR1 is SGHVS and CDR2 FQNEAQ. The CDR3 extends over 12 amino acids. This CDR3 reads CASSSGNQPQHF. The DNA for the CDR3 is TGTGCCAGCAGCTCGGGGAATCAGCCCCAGCATTTT.

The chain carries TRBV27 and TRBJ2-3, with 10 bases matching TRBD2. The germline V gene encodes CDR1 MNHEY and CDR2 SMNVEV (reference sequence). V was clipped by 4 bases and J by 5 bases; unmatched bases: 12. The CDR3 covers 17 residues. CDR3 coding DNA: TGTGCCAGCAGTTCGCAAATTCCGGGACTAGCGAAAGATACGCAGTATTTT. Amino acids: CASSSQIPGLAKDTQYF.

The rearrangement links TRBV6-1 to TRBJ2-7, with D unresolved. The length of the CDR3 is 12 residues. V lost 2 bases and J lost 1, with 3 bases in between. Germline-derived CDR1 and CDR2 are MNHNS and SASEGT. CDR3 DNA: TGTGCCAGCAGTGAAAATTCCTACGAGCAGTACTTC. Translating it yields CASSENSYEQYF.

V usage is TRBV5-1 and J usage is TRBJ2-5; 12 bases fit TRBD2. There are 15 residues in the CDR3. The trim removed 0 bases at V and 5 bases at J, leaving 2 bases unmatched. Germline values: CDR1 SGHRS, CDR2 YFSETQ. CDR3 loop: CASSLGLAGGETQYF. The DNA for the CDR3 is TGCGCCAGCAGCTTGGGTCTAGCGGGAGGGGAGACCCAGTACTTC.

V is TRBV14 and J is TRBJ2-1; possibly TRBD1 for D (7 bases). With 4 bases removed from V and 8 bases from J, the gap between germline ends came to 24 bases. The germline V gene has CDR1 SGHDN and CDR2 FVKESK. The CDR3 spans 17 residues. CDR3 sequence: CASSPRPGGGKGYEQFF. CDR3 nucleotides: TGTGCCAGCAGCCCCCGCCCTGGAGGGGGCAAAGGATATGAGCAGTTCTTC.

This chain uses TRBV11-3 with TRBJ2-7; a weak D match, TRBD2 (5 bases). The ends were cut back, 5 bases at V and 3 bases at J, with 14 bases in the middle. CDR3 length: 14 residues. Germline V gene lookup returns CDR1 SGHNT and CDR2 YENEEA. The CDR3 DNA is TGTGCCAGCAGCCCAGCGGCTCGGGGCTACGAGCAGTACTTC. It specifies CASSPAARGYEQYF.

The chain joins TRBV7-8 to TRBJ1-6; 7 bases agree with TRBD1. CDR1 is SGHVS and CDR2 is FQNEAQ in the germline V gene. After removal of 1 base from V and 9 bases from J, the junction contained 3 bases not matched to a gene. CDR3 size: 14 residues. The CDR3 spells CASSLVRGSSPLHF. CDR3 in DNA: TGTGCCAGCAGCTTAGTCAGGGGGAGTTCACCCCTCCACTTT.

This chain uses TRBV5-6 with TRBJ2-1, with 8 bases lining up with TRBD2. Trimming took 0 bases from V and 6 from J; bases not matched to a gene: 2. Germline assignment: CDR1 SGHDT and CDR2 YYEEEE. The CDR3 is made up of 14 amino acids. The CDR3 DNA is TGTGCCAGCAGCTTGGCCGGGACTAGCAATGAGCAGTTCTTC. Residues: CASSLAGTSNEQFF.

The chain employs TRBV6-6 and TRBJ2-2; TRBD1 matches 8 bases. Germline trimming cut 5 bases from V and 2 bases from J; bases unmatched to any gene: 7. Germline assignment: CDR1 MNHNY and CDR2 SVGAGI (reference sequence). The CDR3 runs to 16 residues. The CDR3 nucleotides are TGTGCCAGCAGTAACCGACAGGGGCGAAACACCGGGGAGCTGTTTTTT. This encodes CASSNRQGRNTGELFF.

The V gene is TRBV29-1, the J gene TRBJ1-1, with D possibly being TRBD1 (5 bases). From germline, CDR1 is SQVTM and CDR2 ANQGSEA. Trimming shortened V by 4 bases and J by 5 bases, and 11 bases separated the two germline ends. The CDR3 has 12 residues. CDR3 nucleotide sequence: TGCAGCGTTGGGGGACGGGGGACTGAAGCTTTCTTT. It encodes CSVGGRGTEAFF.

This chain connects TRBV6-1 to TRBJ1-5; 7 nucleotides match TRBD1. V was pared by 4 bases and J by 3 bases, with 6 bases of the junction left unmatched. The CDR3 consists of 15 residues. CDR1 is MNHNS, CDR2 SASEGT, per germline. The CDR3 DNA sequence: TGTGCCAGCAGTGCCTCGGGACAGAACAATCAGCCCCAGCATTTT. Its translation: CASSASGQNNQPQHF.